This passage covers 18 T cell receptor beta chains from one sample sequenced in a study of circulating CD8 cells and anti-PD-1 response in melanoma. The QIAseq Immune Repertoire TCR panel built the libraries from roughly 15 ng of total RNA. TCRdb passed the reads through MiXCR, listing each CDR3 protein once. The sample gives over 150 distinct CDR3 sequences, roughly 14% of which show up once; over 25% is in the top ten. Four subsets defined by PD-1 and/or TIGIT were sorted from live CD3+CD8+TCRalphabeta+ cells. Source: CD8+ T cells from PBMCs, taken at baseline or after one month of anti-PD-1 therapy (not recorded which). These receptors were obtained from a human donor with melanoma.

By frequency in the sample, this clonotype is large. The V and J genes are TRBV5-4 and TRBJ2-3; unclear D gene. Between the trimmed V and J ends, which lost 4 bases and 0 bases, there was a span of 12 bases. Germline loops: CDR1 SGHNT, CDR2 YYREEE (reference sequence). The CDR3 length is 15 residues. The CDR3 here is CASSQPLTSTDTQYF. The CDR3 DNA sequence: TGTGCCAGCAGCCAACCATTAACTAGCACAGATACGCAGTATTTT.

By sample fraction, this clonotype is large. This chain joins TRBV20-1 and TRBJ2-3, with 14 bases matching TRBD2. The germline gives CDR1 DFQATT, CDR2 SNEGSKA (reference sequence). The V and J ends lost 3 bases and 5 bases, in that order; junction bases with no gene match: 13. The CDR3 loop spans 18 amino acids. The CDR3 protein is CSASFSPGTSGGVDTQYF. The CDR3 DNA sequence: TGCAGTGCTAGTTTTTCCCCCGGGACTAGCGGGGGTGTAGATACGCAGTATTTT.

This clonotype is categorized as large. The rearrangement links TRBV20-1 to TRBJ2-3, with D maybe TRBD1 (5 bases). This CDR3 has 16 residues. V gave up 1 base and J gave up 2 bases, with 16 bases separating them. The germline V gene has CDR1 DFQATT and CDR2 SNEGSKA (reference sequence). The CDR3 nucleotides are TGCAGTGCTAGAGTCGACGGACATCGACTCACAGATACGCAGTATTTT. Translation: CSARVDGHRLTDTQYF.

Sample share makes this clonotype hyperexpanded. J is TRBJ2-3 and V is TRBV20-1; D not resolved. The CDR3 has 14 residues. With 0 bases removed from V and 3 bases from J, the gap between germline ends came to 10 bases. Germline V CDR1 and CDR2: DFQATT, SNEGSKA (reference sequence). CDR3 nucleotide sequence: TGCAGTGCTAGAGATTTCCTAGATACAGATACGCAGTATTTT. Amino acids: CSARDFLDTDTQYF.

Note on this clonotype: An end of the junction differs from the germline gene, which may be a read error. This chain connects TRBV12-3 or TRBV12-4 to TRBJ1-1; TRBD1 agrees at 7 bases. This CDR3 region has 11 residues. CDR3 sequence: CASNQGGEAFF. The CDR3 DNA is TGTGCCAGCAATCAGGGGGGTGAAGCCTTCTTT.

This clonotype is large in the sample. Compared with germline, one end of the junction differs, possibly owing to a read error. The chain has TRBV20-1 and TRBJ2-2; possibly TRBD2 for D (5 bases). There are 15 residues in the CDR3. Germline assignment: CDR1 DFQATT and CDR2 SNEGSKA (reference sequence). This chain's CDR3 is CSARDGVTDTGELYF. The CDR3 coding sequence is TGCAGTGCTAGAGATGGAGTTACTGACACCGGGGAGCTGTATTTT.

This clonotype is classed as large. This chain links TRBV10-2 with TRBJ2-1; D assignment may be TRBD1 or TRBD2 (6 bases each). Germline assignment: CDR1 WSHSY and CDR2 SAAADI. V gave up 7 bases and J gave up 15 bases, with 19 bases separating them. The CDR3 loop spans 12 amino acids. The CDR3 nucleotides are TGCGCCAGCACTCCAGACGGGGGCATGCGGTTCTTC. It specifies CASTPDGGMRFF.

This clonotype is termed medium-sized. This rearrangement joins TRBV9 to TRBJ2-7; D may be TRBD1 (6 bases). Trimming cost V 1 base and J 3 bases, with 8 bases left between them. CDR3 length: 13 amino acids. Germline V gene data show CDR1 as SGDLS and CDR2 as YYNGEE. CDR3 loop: CASSVQQGYEQYF. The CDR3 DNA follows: TGTGCCAGCAGCGTACAACAGGGCTACGAGCAGTACTTC.

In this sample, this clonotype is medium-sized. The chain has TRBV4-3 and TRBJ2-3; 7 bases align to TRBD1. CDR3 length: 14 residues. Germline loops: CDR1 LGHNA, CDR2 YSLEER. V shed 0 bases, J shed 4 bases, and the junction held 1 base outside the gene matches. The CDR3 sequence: CASSQETGSDTQYF. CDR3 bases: TGCGCCAGCAGCCAAGAGACAGGGTCAGATACGCAGTATTTT.

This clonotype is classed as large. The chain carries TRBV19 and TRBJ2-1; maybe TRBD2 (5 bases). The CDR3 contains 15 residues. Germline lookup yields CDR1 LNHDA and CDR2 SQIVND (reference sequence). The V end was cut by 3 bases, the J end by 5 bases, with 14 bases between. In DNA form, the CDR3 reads TGTGCCAGTAGTATGGTCCACGGAGGCCACAATGAGCAGTTCTTC. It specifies CASSMVHGGHNEQFF.

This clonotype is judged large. The chain's CDR3 is CASSRRTSGSGSEQFF. CDR3 DNA: TGTGCCAGCAGCCGCAGGACTAGCGGGTCGGGGAGTGAGCAGTTCTTC. The chain recombines TRBV7-2 with TRBJ2-1; 11 nucleotides match TRBD2. There are 16 residues in the CDR3. V shed 5 bases and J 9 bases; nucleotides not matched to a gene: 12. CDR1 and CDR2 from the germline V gene are SGHTA and FQGNSA.

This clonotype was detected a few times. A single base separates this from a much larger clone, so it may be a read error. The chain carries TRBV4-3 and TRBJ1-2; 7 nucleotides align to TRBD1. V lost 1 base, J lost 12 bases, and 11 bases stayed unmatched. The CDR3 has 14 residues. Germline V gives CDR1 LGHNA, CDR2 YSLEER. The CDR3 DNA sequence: TGCGCCAGCAGCCAAGTACCCGACAGGGAGGGCCACACCTTC. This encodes CASSQVPDREGHTF.

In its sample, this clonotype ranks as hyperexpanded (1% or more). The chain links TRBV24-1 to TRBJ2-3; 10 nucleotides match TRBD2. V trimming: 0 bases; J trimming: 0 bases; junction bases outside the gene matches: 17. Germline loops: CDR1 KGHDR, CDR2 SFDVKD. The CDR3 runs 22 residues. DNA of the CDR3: TGTGCCACCAGTGATTTGCAAATCGGACTAGCGGACGACTTGGCTAGCACAGATACGCAGTATTTT. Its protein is CATSDLQIGLADDLASTDTQYF.

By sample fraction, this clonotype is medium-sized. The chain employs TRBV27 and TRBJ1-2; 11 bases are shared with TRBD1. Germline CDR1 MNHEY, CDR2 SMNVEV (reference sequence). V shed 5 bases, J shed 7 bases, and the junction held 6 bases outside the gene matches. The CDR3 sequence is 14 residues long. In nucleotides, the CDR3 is TGTGCCAGCAGTGGGACAGGGGGGACGCGTGGCTACACCTTC. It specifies CASSGTGGTRGYTF.

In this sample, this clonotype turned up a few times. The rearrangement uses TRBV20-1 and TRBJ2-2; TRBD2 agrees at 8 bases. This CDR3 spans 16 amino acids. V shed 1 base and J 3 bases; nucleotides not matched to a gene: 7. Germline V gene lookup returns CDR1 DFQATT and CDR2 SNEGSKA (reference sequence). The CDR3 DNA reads TGCAGTGCTAGAGTCGGCGCGGGGGGCGACACCGGGGAGCTGTTTTTT. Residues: CSARVGAGGDTGELFF.

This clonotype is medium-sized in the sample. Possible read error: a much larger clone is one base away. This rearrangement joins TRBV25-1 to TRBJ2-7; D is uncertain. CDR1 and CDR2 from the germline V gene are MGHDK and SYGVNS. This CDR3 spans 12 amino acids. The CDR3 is CASNEADYEQYF. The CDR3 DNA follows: TGTGCCAGCAATGAAGCAGACTACGAGCAGTACTTC.

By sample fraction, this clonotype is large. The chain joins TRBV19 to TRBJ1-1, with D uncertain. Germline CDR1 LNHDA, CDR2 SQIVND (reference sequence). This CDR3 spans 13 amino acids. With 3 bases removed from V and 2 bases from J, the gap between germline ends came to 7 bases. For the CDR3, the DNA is TGTGCCAGTAGTATCTCGAGTAACACTGAAGCTTTCTTT. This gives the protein CASSISSNTEAFF.

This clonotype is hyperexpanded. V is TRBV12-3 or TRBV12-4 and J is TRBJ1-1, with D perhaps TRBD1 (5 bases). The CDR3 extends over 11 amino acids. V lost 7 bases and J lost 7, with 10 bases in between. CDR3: CASNHGGEAFF. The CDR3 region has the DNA TGTGCCAGCAATCACGGGGGTGAAGCTTTCTTT.